What follows are 32 T cell receptor beta chains derived from one specimen sequenced in a study of T cell changes during pregnancy in multiple sclerosis (dated by TCRdb to about 2019). Library creation used the immunoSEQ multiplex PCR assay. TCRdb mirrors the immuneACCESS table, restricted to in-frame sequences. Some clones are absent from its copies; in checked studies, under half trace to an unresolved V gene, and the reason for the others is unknown. This sample gives about 68,000 clones in total; 91% of them show up just once. The top ten constitute 0.7% to 0.95% of the sample. This sample comprised peripheral blood, obtained in the second trimester of pregnancy. The receptors were gathered from a female donor with multiple sclerosis, enrolled in a pregnancy study.

The rearrangement links TRBV27 to TRBJ2-2; D is unresolved. Germline CDR1 MNHEY, CDR2 SMNVEV (reference sequence). Deletions cut 6 bases from V and 6 bases from J, with 8 bases between. The CDR3 totals 12 residues. CDR3 bases: TGTGCCAGCAGCGGTTTGTCCGGGGAGCTGTTTTTT. Translation gives CASSGLSGELFF.

This chain links TRBV9 with TRBJ2-1; TRBD2 agrees at 13 bases. V lost 0 bases and J lost 10; bases outside the gene matches: 7. This CDR3 has 16 residues. Germline values: CDR1 SGDLS, CDR2 YYNGEE. The CDR3 loop is CASSVGTSGGKMEQFF. As DNA, the CDR3 is TGTGCCAGCAGCGTAGGGACTAGCGGGGGTAAAATGGAGCAGTTCTTC.

This chain joins TRBV16 and TRBJ2-7, with TRBD1 matching over 10 bases. This CDR3 region has 16 residues. The germline gives CDR1 KGHSY, CDR2 FQNENV. J lost 1 base, V lost 0 bases, and 3 bases had no gene match. The CDR3 coding sequence is TGTGCCAGCAGCCAATCGGACAGGGGGACGTCCTACGAGCAGTACTTC. Its translation: CASSQSDRGTSYEQYF.

The rearrangement joins TRBV5-1 to TRBJ1-1, with TRBD1 matching 7 bases. The germline CDR1 and CDR2 sequences are SGHRS and YFSETQ. Unmatched junction bases numbered 4, after V lost 5 bases and J lost 6 bases. The CDR3 extends over 12 amino acids. The DNA for the CDR3 is TGCGCCAGCAGTTACGACAGGGCTGAAGCTTTCTTT. Translated: CASSYDRAEAFF. Looking up the rest from reference TRBV5-1 and TRBJ1-1 gives the full variable domain: KAGVTQTPRYLIKTRGQQVTLSCSPISGHRSVSWYQQTPGQGLQFLFEYFSETQRNKGNFPGRFSGRQFSNSRSEMNVSTLELGDSALYLCASSYDRAEAFFGQGTRLTVV.

The V and J genes are TRBV7-2 and TRBJ2-7; unclear D gene. CDR1 and CDR2 from the germline V gene are SGHTA and FQGNSA. Trimming removed 1 base at V and 0 bases at J, with 4 bases between. CDR3 size: 13 residues. The CDR3 is CASSLGDSYEQYF. As DNA, the CDR3 is TGTGCCAGCAGCTTAGGAGACTCCTACGAGCAGTACTTC.

V is TRBV6-5 and J is TRBJ2-7; possible D gene TRBD2, 7 bases. V dropped 3 bases and J dropped 6 bases, with 15 bases sitting between them. This CDR3 contains 14 residues. Germline CDR1 reads MNHEY; CDR2 reads SVGAGI. CDR3 nucleotides: TGTGCCAGCAGTTATAGGGCAGGGGAGGGCGAGCAGTACTTC. This gives the protein CASSYRAGEGEQYF.

The chain carries TRBV4-2 and TRBJ2-2; 9 bases map to TRBD1. Trimming removed 0 bases from V and 3 bases from J; junction bases left unmatched: 8. Germline CDR1 is LGHNA and CDR2 is YNFKEQ. CDR3 size: 18 residues. The CDR3: CASSQDGDRASDTGELFF. CDR3 bases: TGTGCCAGCAGCCAAGATGGGGACAGGGCTTCGGACACCGGGGAGCTGTTTTTT.

This chain connects TRBV19 to TRBJ2-2, with TRBD1 identical over 7 bases. Germline-derived CDR1 and CDR2 are LNHDA and SQIVND (reference sequence). CDR3 size: 15 residues. After removal of 6 bases from V and 6 bases from J, the junction contained 10 bases not matched to a gene. Here the CDR3 DNA reads TGTGCCAGTAGGACAGGGTTGGGTAGGGCCGGGGAGCTGTTTTTT. Amino acid sequence: CASRTGLGRAGELFF.

The chain carries TRBV2 and TRBJ1-1, with no clear D. The length of the CDR3 is 14 residues. From germline, CDR1 is SNHLY and CDR2 FYNNEI. V was pared by 3 bases and J by 1 base, with 9 bases between. CDR3 coding DNA: TGTGCCAGCAGTGATCCGGCGGGGAACACTGAAGCTTTCTTT. This translates into CASSDPAGNTEAFF.

This clone was counted between two and nine times. This chain connects TRBV6-5 to TRBJ1-2; 9 nucleotides align to TRBD1. V trimming: 2 bases; J trimming: 7 bases; junction bases outside the gene matches: 5. Germline CDR1 is MNHEY and CDR2 is SVGAGI. This CDR3 is 14 amino acids long. CDR3 loop: CASSYAGQGSGYTF. Here the CDR3 DNA reads TGTGCCAGCAGTTACGCGGGACAGGGTTCTGGCTACACCTTC.

The chain combines TRBV7-2 with TRBJ2-7; 8 nucleotides line up with TRBD1. The CDR3 spans 14 residues. Germline-derived CDR1 and CDR2 are SGHTA and FQGNSA. V lost 5 bases to trimming and J lost 4 bases; unmatched junction nucleotides: 7. In nucleotides, the CDR3 is TGTGCCAGCAGCCCCCCAGGGGGCGGGTACGAGCAGTACTTC. Translation gives CASSPPGGGYEQYF.

The rearrangement links TRBV4-3 to TRBJ2-3; 14 nucleotides line up with TRBD2. Germline V lookup: CDR1 LGHNA, CDR2 YSLEER. V gave up 1 base and J gave up 1 base; unmatched junction bases: 1. The CDR3 loop spans 17 amino acids. As DNA, the CDR3 is TGCGCCAGCAGCCAAGGGGGACTAGCGGGGGGCACAGATACGCAGTATTTT. Translated: CASSQGGLAGGTDTQYF.

V gene TRBV15 combines with J gene TRBJ2-3, with 15 bases aligning to TRBD2. V trimming: 4 bases; J trimming: 0 bases; junction bases outside the gene matches: 8. Germline V gives CDR1 LNHNV, CDR2 YYDKDF (reference sequence). This CDR3 contains 19 residues. CDR3 sequence reads: CATSNSPGLAGGSTDTQYF. In DNA form, the CDR3 reads TGTGCCACCAGCAATTCCCCGGGACTAGCGGGGGGAAGCACAGATACGCAGTATTTT.

The CDR3 coding sequence is TGTGCCAGCAGCCGGAGTGACAGGCCTAACTATGGCTACACCTTC. Translation: CASSRSDRPNYGYTF. The chain carries TRBV28 and TRBJ1-2; TRBD1 might be the D (6 bases). The V end was cut by 6 bases, the J end by 0 bases, with 14 bases between. Germline V CDR1 and CDR2: MDHEN, SYDVKM. This CDR3 has 15 amino acids.

As concerns this clone: A junction end diverges from the germline sequence, so it may reflect a read error. The V and J genes are TRBV7-7 and TRBJ2-1; tentatively, D is TRBD1 (5 bases). Germline CDR1 is SSHAT and CDR2 is FNYEAQ (reference sequence). The CDR3 is made up of 14 amino acids. CDR3 sequence reads: CASSLGTGKDEQFF. In nucleotides, the CDR3 is TGTGCTAGCAGCTTGGGAACAGGAAAGGATGAGCAGTTCTTC.

The rearrangement uses TRBV19 and TRBJ1-1; a possible D gene is TRBD1 (6 bases). Trimming pared 4 bases from V and 0 bases from J, leaving 15 bases between. The CDR3 has 16 residues. Germline V gene sequence: CDR1 LNHDA, CDR2 SQIVND (reference sequence). As DNA, the CDR3 is TGTGCCAGTAGTAAAGGAGCCGGGACACTGAACACTGAAGCTTTCTTT. It yields the protein CASSKGAGTLNTEAFF. The variable domain in full, completed from reference TRBV19 and TRBJ1-1, reads DGGITQSPKYLFRKEGQNVTLSCEQNLNHDAMYWYRQDPGQGLRLIYYSQIVNDFQKGDIAEGYSVSREKKESFPLTVTSAQKNPTAFYLCASSKGAGTLNTEAFFGQGTRLTVV.

The chain uses TRBV11-3 and TRBJ2-7; 11 bases agree with TRBD1. The V segment lost 5 bases and the J segment 10 bases; nucleotides outside the gene matches: 10. In germline, CDR1 is SGHNT, CDR2 YENEEA. The CDR3 covers 14 residues. The CDR3 nucleotides are TGTGCCAGCAGCATTGGACAGGGGGCGTCGGAACAGTACTTC. It translates to CASSIGQGASEQYF.

The V gene is TRBV2, the J gene TRBJ2-2; 11 nucleotides line up with TRBD2. CDR1 and CDR2 from the germline V gene are SNHLY and FYNNEI. The V segment lost 7 bases and the J segment 5 bases; nucleotides outside the gene matches: 6. CDR3 length: 15 residues. CDR3 region: CASNLAGGRTGELFF. The CDR3 nucleotides are TGTGCCAGCAATTTAGCGGGGGGGCGAACCGGGGAGCTGTTTTTT.

This rearrangement joins TRBV28 to TRBJ1-1; the D is unclear. This CDR3 has 13 residues. Germline V gene data show CDR1 as MDHEN and CDR2 as SYDVKM. V was shortened by 3 bases and J by 7 bases, with 12 bases between the two germline ends. The CDR3 coding sequence is TGTGCCAGCAGTTTTCCTCCGGGGTTTGAAGCTTTCTTT. Encoded protein: CASSFPPGFEAFF.

The chain is built from TRBV7-2 and TRBJ2-3, with TRBD2 matching 8 bases. This CDR3 spans 14 amino acids. V dropped 1 base and J dropped 6; count of bases not matched to a gene: 3. The germline V gene has CDR1 SGHTA and CDR2 FQGNSA. DNA for the CDR3: TGTGCCAGCAGCTTAGGGACTAGCCCCGATACGCAGTATTTT. Translating gives CASSLGTSPDTQYF.

The rearrangement links TRBV27 to TRBJ1-1; TRBD1 aligns across 10 bases. CDR1 is MNHEY and CDR2 is SMNVEV in the germline V gene (reference sequence). The length of the CDR3 is 18 residues. Trimming took 3 bases from V and 5 from J; bases not matched to a gene: 15. The CDR3 DNA is TGTGCCAGCAGTTTTCGCCCCCCGGGACAGGGGCTTGGGACTGAAGCTTTCTTT. This sequence encodes CASSFRPPGQGLGTEAFF.

The gene calls are TRBV2 and TRBJ1-2; D not certain. Looked up from germline, CDR1 is SNHLY and CDR2 is FYNNEI. CDR3 length equals 12 residues. The V end lost 2 bases, the J end lost 4 bases, and 5 bases lay between the germline ends. The CDR3 DNA follows: TGTGCCAGCAGTGAATTCGTCTATGGCTACACCTTC. Translating gives CASSEFVYGYTF.

The chain is built from TRBV18 and TRBJ1-4; D remains unclear. The germline V and J ends were trimmed by 6 bases and 5 bases, with 16 bases remaining between them. The CDR3 consists of 15 residues. Germline V CDR1 and CDR2: KGHSH, LQKENI. CDR3 loop: CASSPSQNSNEKLFF. The CDR3 coding sequence is TGTGCCAGCTCGCCGTCACAGAATTCCAATGAAAAACTGTTTTTT.

The chain links TRBV5-6 to TRBJ2-7; 7 positions agree with TRBD2. Trimming took 3 bases from V and 12 from J; bases not matched to a gene: 6. The CDR3 runs 11 residues. Germline-derived CDR1 and CDR2 are SGHDT and YYEEEE. CDR3: CASSSRGVRYF. CDR3 sequence (DNA): TGTGCCAGCAGCTCCCGGGGGGTTAGGTACTTC.

CDR3 loop: CASSPRSGGDYEQYF. The CDR3 coding sequence is TGTGCCAGCAGCCCCCGGTCGGGGGGGGATTACGAGCAGTACTTC. The genes are TRBV11-3 and TRBJ2-7; 8 bases agree with TRBD2. Looked up from germline, CDR1 is SGHNT and CDR2 is YENEEA. With 5 bases clipped from V and 4 bases from J, the junction kept 10 bases outside the gene matches. The CDR3 contains 15 residues. Full variable domain (remainder filled in from reference TRBV11-3 and TRBJ2-7): EAGVVQSPRYKIIEKKQPVAFWCNPISGHNTLYWYLQNLGQGPELLIRYENEEAVDDSQLPKDRFSAERLKGVDSTLKIQPAELGDSAVYLCASSPRSGGDYEQYFGPGTRLTVT.

The rearrangement joins TRBV7-6 to TRBJ1-3; D ambiguous. CDR1 and CDR2 (germline): SGHVS, FNYEAQ. The CDR3 contains 14 residues. V lost 5 bases to trimming and J lost 0 bases, with 8 bases between them. CDR3 amino acids: CASSRGSSGNTIYF. The DNA for the CDR3 is TGTGCCAGCAGCCGCGGGAGCTCTGGAAACACCATATATTTT.

The V call is TRBV30, the J call TRBJ1-3; TRBD1 matches 7 bases. Germline values: CDR1 GTSNPN, CDR2 SVGIG (reference sequence). Trimming removed 2 bases from V and 2 bases from J; junction bases left unmatched: 6. The CDR3 is 15 amino acids. This CDR3 reads CAWSRRTGAGNTIYF. For the CDR3, the DNA is TGTGCCTGGAGTCGTCGTACAGGGGCTGGAAACACCATATATTTT.

The chain links TRBV9 to TRBJ1-4; D is unclear. The germline V and J ends were trimmed by 4 bases and 6 bases, with 10 bases remaining between them. Germline-derived CDR1 and CDR2 are SGDLS and YYNGEE. The CDR3 is made up of 13 amino acids. In nucleotides, the CDR3 is TGTGCCAGCAGCTATTCCTCGGATGAAAAACTGTTTTTT. It is translated as CASSYSSDEKLFF.

V gene TRBV5-1 combines with J gene TRBJ1-2; 8 bases map to TRBD1. Germline lookup yields CDR1 SGHRS and CDR2 YFSETQ. J gave up 10 bases and V 2 bases, and 7 bases lay outside the gene matches. The CDR3 covers 13 residues. CDR3 DNA sequence: TGCGCCAGCAGCTTCGGACAGGGCGGTTCCTACACCTTC. Its protein product is CASSFGQGGSYTF.

V and J are TRBV27 and TRBJ2-1; 10 bases align to TRBD2. V was pared by 4 bases and J by 3 bases, with 12 bases of the junction left unmatched. The CDR3 covers 18 residues. In germline, CDR1 is MNHEY, CDR2 SMNVEV (reference sequence). The CDR3 DNA reads as TGTGCCAGCAGTTCGTCGCTAGCGGGGGCTACTGGCTACAATGAGCAGTTCTTC. Translating it yields CASSSSLAGATGYNEQFF.

J is TRBJ1-3 and V is TRBV10-3; possibly TRBD1 for D (6 bases). This CDR3 is built from 15 residues. With 4 bases removed from V and 1 base from J, the gap between germline ends came to 11 bases. Germline CDR1 ENHRY, CDR2 SYGVKD. Here the CDR3 DNA reads TGTGCCATCAGTGTTGGAACAGGGTCTGGAAACACCATATATTTT. Translated: CAISVGTGSGNTIYF.

The chain has TRBV9 and TRBJ2-1; possible D gene TRBD1, 5 bases. Germline V lookup: CDR1 SGDLS, CDR2 YYNGEE. V lost 3 bases and J lost 8, with 12 bases in between. CDR3 length equals 13 residues. The CDR3 nucleotides read TGTGCCAGCAGCGCCCGACAGTTCCATGAGCAGTTCTTC. Protein: CASSARQFHEQFF.